This T cell receptor beta chain emerged from a study of vaccination and CD4 T cells after COVID-19. Study information: Cells received overlapping spike peptides from SARS-CoV-2, HCoV-NL63, HCoV-OC43 and HCoV-229E as stimulation. The authors gave control cultures a CEFX pool, an HIV-1 Nef pool, or no peptide.

CDR3 length equals 16 residues. With 3 bases removed from V and 5 bases from J, the gap between germline ends came to 17 bases. Germline CDR1 and CDR2: KGHSH and LQKENI. Treatment here: approximately 10-day PBMC culture with coronavirus spike peptide pools or control peptides (ViraFEST assay). Following expansion of antigen-specific T cells with peptide pools, ViraFEST then sequenced TCRs. Findings and caveats of the study: SARS-CoV-2-reactive clonotypes rose nonsignificantly, with the median going from roughly 21 to 40.

Of note for this clonotype: Its target is unknown.

Sequenced with the Oncomine TCR Beta short-read assay was DNA taken from cultured CD4+ T cells. TCRdb re-analysed the PCR reads in MiXCR, keeping a single row per CDR3 protein. The sample carries about 16,000 distinct CDR3 sequences, 30% to 45% recorded once. The chain combines TRBV18 with TRBJ2-1, with D possibly TRBD2 on 5 matching bases. This receptor was taken from a human donor with COVID-19. The sample was cultured CD4+ T cells from blood. The CDR3 DNA reads as TGTGCCAGCTCACCGCTACCACTAGGGAACAACAATGAGCAGTTCTTC. Amino acids: CASSPLPLGNNNEQFF.